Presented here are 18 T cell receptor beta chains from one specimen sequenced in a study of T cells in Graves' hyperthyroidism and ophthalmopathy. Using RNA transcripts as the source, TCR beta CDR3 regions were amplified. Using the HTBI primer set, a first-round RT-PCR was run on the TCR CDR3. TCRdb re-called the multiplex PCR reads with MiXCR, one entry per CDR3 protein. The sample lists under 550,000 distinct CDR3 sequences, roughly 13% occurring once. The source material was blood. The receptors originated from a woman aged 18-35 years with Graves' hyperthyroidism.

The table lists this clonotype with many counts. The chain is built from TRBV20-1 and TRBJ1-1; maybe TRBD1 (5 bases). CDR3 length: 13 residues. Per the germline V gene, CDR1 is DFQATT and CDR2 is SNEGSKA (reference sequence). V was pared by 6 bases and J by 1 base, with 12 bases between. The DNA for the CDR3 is TGCAGTGCCGGCGGGGGGAAGAACACTGAAGCTTTCTTT. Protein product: CSAGGGKNTEAFF.

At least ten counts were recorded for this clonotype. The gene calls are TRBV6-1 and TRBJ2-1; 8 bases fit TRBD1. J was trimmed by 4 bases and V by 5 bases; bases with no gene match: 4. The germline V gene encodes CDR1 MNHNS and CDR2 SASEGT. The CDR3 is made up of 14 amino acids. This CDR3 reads CASSPTGDYNEQFF. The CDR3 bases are TGTGCCAGCAGTCCGACAGGGGATTACAATGAGCAGTTCTTC.

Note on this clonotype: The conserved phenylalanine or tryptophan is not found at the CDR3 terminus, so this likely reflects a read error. The CDR3: CASSPGVVTDTQYL. The DNA of the CDR3 is TGCGCCAGCAGTCCGGGGGTTGTGACAGATACGCAGTATCTT. V gene TRBV5-1 combines with J gene TRBJ2-3; D might be TRBD2 (6 bases). The germline V gene encodes CDR1 SGHRS and CDR2 YFSETQ. The germline V and J ends were trimmed by 5 bases and 3 bases, with 13 bases remaining between them. The CDR3 runs to 14 residues.

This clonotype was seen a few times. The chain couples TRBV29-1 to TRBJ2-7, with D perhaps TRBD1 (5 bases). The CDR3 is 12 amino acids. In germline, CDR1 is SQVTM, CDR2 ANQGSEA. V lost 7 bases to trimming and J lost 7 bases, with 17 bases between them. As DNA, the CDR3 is TGCAGCGCCGGCCGCCTAACAGGAGAGCAGTACTTC. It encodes CSAGRLTGEQYF.

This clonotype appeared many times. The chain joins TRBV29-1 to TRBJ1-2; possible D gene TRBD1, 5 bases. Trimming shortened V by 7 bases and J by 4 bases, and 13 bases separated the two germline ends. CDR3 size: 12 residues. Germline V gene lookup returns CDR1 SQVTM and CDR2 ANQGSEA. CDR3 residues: CSAKGSGYGYTF. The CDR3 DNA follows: TGCAGCGCCAAGGGGTCCGGCTATGGCTACACCTTC.

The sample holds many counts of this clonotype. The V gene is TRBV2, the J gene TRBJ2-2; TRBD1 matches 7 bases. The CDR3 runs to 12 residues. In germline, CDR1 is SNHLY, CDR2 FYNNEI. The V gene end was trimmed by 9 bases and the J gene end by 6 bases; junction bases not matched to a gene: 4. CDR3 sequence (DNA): TGTGCCAGGAGACAGGGTGCCGGGGAGCTGTTTTTT. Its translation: CARRQGAGELFF.

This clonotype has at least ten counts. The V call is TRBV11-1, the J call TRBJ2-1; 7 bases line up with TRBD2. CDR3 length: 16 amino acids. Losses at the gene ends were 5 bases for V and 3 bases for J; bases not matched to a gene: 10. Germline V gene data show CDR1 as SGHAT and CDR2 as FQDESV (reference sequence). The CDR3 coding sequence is TGTGCCAGCAGCCCGGGTGGGCTAGCGGTCTACAATGAGCAGTTCTTC. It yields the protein CASSPGGLAVYNEQFF.

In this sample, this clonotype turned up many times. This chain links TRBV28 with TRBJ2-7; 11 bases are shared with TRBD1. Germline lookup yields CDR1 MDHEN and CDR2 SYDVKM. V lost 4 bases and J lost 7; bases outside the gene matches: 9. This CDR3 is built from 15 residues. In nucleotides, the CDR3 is TGTGCCAGCAGTTCCCCCGGACAGGGGGCTCGAGAGCAGTACTTC. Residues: CASSSPGQGAREQYF. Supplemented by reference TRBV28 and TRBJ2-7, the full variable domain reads DVKVTQSSRYLVKRTGEKVFLECVQDMDHENMFWYRQDPGLGLRLIYFSYDVKMKEKGDIPEGYSVSREKKERFSLILESASTNQTSMYLCASSSPGQGAREQYFGPGTRLTVT.

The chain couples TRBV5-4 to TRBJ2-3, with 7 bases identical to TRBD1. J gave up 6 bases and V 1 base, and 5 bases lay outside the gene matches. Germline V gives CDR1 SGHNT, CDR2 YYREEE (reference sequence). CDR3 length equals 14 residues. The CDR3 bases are TGTGCCAGCAGCTTGAGAGGGGGCGCTGATACGCAGTATTTT. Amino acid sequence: CASSLRGGADTQYF.

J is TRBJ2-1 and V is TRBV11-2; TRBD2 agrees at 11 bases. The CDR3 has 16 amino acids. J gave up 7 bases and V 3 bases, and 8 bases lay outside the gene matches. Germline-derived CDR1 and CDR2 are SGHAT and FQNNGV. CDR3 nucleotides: TGTGCCAGCAGCTTGACTAGCGGGACTAGTAGGAATGAGCAGTTCTTC. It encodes CASSLTSGTSRNEQFF.

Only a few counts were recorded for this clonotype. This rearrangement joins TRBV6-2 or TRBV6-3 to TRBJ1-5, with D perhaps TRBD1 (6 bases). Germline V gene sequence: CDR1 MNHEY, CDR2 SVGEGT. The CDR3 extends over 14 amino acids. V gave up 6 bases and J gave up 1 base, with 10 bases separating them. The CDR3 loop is CASRAGTSNQPQHF. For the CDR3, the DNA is TGTGCCAGCAGGGCCGGGACAAGCAATCAGCCCCAGCATTTT.

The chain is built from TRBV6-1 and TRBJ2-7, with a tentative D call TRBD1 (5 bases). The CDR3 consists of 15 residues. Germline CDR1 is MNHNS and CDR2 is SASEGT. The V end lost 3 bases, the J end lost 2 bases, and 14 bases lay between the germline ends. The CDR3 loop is CASSESLGRAYEQYF. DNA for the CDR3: TGTGCCAGCAGTGAGTCCCTCGGCAGGGCCTACGAGCAGTACTTC.

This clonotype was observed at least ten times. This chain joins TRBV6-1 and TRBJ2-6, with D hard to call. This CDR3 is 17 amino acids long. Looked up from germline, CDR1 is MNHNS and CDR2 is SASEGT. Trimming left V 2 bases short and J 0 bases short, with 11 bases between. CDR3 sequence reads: CASSERLGFSGANVLTF. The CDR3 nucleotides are TGTGCCAGCAGTGAACGGTTGGGTTTCTCTGGGGCCAACGTCCTGACTTTC.

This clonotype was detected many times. This CDR3 reads CASSPRTGLSNSPLHF. In DNA, the CDR3 is TGTGCCAGCTCACCAAGGACAGGGTTGTCTAATTCACCCCTCCACTTT. The rearrangement joins TRBV18 to TRBJ1-6; 8 positions match TRBD1. Germline CDR1 KGHSH, CDR2 LQKENI. The CDR3 is made up of 16 amino acids. Trimming at V came to 2 bases and at J to 6 bases, leaving 6 bases not matched to a gene.

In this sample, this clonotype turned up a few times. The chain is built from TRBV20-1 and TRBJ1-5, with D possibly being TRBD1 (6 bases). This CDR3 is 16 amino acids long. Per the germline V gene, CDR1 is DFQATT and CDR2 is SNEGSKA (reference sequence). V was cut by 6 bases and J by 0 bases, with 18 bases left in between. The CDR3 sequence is CSAEGGTVYSNQPQHF. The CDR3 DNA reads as TGCAGTGCGGAGGGGGGGACTGTTTATAGCAATCAGCCCCAGCATTTT.

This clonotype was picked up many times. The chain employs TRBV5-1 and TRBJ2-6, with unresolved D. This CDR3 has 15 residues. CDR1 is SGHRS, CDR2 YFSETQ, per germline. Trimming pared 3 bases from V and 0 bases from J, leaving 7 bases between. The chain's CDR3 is CASSSWASGANVLTF. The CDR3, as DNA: TGCGCCAGCAGCTCGTGGGCCTCTGGGGCCAACGTCCTGACTTTC.

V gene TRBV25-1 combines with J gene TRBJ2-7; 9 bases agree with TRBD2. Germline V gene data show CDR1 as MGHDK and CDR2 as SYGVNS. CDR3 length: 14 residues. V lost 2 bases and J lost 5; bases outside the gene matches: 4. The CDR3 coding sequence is TGTGCCAGCAGTGAAGTTCAGCGGGAGGACGAGCAGTACTTC. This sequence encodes CASSEVQREDEQYF.

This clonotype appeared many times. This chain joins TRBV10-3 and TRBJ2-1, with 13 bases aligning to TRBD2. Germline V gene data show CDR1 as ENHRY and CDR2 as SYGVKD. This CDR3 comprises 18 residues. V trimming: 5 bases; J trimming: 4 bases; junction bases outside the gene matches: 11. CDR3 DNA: TGTGCCATCAGTCCGGACCCTGGGACTAGCGGGACGTACAATGAGCAGTTCTTC. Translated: CAISPDPGTSGTYNEQFF.